This T cell receptor beta chain was retrieved from a study of regulatory T cells in long-lasting Graves disease. Overall study findings and caveats: Peripheral blood was the sole material, not thyroid tissue.

For this clonotype: Its antigen is undetermined.

Documented time point: newly diagnosed GD, antithyroid drugs for less than 3 months. With RNA extracted from PBMCs as input, the TCR library was made. There are 14 residues in the CDR3. Trimming removed 2 bases at V and 2 bases at J, with 10 bases between. CDR1 GTSNPN and CDR2 SVGIG come from the germline V gene (reference sequence). Combining iRepertoire HTBI primers with Arm-PCR of CDR3 regions, the authors built TCR beta libraries. MiXCR was run by TCRdb on the multiplex PCR reads, yielding one entry per CDR3 protein. The table lists a few hundred thousand distinct CDR3 sequences, 10% to 15% of them singletons, with 15% to 20% in the top ten. A further study also used this sample, focusing on T cells in Graves' hyperthyroidism and ophthalmopathy. That paper notes: Absent ophthalmopathy progression within 18 months defined stable Graves' hyperthyroidism. First-round RT-PCR of the TCR CDR3 relied on the HTBI primer set. Most clonotypes expanded in thyroid above 0.001 were likewise present in blood.

The TCR originated in a woman younger than 30 with Graves disease. The chain recombines TRBV30 with TRBJ1-5, with a weak D call TRBD1 (6 bases). The material was peripheral blood mononuclear cells (PBMCs), obtained at new diagnosis, from a patient treated with antithyroid drugs. CDR3 bases: TGTGCCTGGAGTACCCCAGGGGGCAATCAGCCCCAGCATTTT. This gives the protein CAWSTPGGNQPQHF.